A selection of T cell receptor beta chains follows, all from one sample in a study of blood T cell repertoires in COVID-19. Profiling relied on immunoSEQ multiplex PCR, and the TCRdb table lists in-frame clones only, not all of them. The table shows about 140,000 clones, with about four fifths occurring only once. The sample taken for sequencing was PBMCs or T cells enriched from blood (not recorded which). The receptor source for this set is a man between 35 and 55 years old with acute COVID-19. The CDR3 runs from the conserved cysteine through the conserved F or W. A D gene is named only where the DNA matches it firmly. Clone size is stated in some rows and not others, as once, few, many or a class when expanded.

J: TRBJ2-3
D: -
V: TRBV24-1
size: -
DNA: TGTGCCACCAGTGGGACGGGAGTACGGGATACGCAGTATTTT
CDR3: CATSGTGVRDTQYF

J: TRBJ1-1
D: TRBD1
V: TRBV15
size: -
DNA: TGTGCCACCAGCAGAGGGGACAGAATGAACACTGAAGCTTTCTTT
CDR3: CATSRGDRMNTEAFF

J: TRBJ2-1
D: TRBD2
V: TRBV19
size: -
DNA: TGTGCCAGTAGTACACAAGCGGGACGAAATGAGCAGTTCTTC
CDR3: CASSTQAGRNEQFF

J: TRBJ2-7
D: TRBD1
V: TRBV5-6
size: -
DNA: TGTGCCAGCAGCCCCGACAGGGGGGCGGGCGAGCAGTACTTC
CDR3: CASSPDRGAGEQYF

J: TRBJ2-3
D: -
V: TRBV28
size: -
DNA: TGTGCCAGCAGCCCCGGAGAGGGACACACAGATACGCAGTATTTT
CDR3: CASSPGEGHTDTQYF

J: TRBJ2-2
D: -
V: TRBV5-4
size: -
DNA: TGTGCCAGCAGCCCGAGAAGGGGGTCGAACACCGGGGAGCTGTTTTTT
CDR3: CASSPRRGSNTGELFF

J: TRBJ1-5
D: -
V: TRBV11-3
size: -
DNA: TGTGCCAGACGCGGGGCCCGTAATCAGCCCCAGCATTTT
CDR3: CARRGARNQPQHF

J: TRBJ1-2
D: TRBD1
V: TRBV4-1
size: -
DNA: TGCGCCAGCAGCCAAGTGGTCCTAGGCAGGGGGCCTGGTGGCTACACCTTC
CDR3: CASSQVVLGRGPGGYTF

J: TRBJ2-4
D: TRBD1
V: TRBV9
size: once
DNA: TGTGCCAGCAGCGTAGCTTTTGGACAGGGAAACATTCAGTACTTC
CDR3: CASSVAFGQGNIQYF

J: TRBJ1-5
D: -
V: TRBV28
size: -
DNA: TGTGCCAGCATAAGAGACAGGCCGGATCAGCCCCAGCATTTT
CDR3: CASIRDRPDQPQHF

J: TRBJ1-1
D: -
V: TRBV4-3
size: -
DNA: TGCGCCAGCAGCCAAGATAGCACCCGGGACATAGGGGATGAAGCTTTCTTT
CDR3: CASSQDSTRDIGDEAFF

J: TRBJ1-3
D: -
V: TRBV15
size: -
DNA: TGTGCCACCAGCAGGGAGGGAGGTTTCGGAAACACCATATATTTT
CDR3: CATSREGGFGNTIYF

J: TRBJ1-1
D: TRBD1
V: TRBV5-1
size: many
DNA: TGCGCCAGCAGCGTGGACAGGGGGAACTATGAAGCTTTCTTT
CDR3: CASSVDRGNYEAFF

J: TRBJ2-7
D: -
V: TRBV5-8
size: -
DNA: TGTGCCAGCAGCACGGAGGGAAACGCGCAGTACTTC
CDR3: CASSTEGNAQYF

J: TRBJ1-5
D: -
V: TRBV28
size: -
DNA: TGTGCCAGCAGCCCGAGGGCCCAGAGGCAGCCCCAGCATTTT
CDR3: CASSPRAQRQPQHF

J: TRBJ2-5
D: TRBD1
V: TRBV19
size: -
DNA: TGTGCCAGTAGTATAGATCAAAGGGACAGGGGGCCAGAGACCCAGTACTTC
CDR3: CASSIDQRDRGPETQYF

J: TRBJ2-7
D: -
V: TRBV9
size: -
DNA: TGTGCCAGCAGCGTAGGGACAGACCGACCCTACGAGCAGTACTTC
CDR3: CASSVGTDRPYEQYF

J: TRBJ2-3
D: -
V: TRBV29-1
size: -
DNA: TGCAGCGTTGTAACGGGGGAGTGGACAGATACGCAGTATTTT
CDR3: CSVVTGEWTDTQYF

J: TRBJ2-1
D: TRBD2
V: TRBV10-3
size: -
DNA: TGTGCCATCAGGGAGGGACTAGCGGGAGTCTACAATGAGCAGTTCTTC
CDR3: CAIREGLAGVYNEQFF

J: TRBJ2-4
D: -
V: TRBV2
size: -
DNA: TGTGCCAGCAACCCCCCGACAGGTTTAGCCAAAAACATTCAGTACTTC
CDR3: CASNPPTGLAKNIQYF

J: TRBJ2-2
D: -
V: TRBV5-1
size: -
DNA: TGCGCCAGCGCGGTACGAGCGGACGACACCGGGGAGCTGTTTTTT
CDR3: CASAVRADDTGELFF

J: TRBJ1-1
D: -
V: TRBV2
size: -
DNA: TGTGCCAGCAGCTGGGGGCAGGACACTGAAGCTTTCTTT
CDR3: CASSWGQDTEAFF